Given below is one T cell receptor (beta chain) in context. The data originate from a study of T cells in Graves' hyperthyroidism and ophthalmopathy. Using RNA transcripts as the source, TCR beta CDR3 regions were amplified. HTBI primers were the set used in a first-round RT-PCR of the TCR CDR3. TCRdb reprocessed the multiplex PCR reads via MiXCR and lists one record per CDR3 protein. Altogether hundreds of thousands of distinct CDR3 sequences are present, approximately 44% being singletons, with the ten largest covering approximately 8.2%. CDR1 MNHEY and CDR2 SVGAGI come from the germline V gene. There are 14 residues in the CDR3.

The sample was peripheral blood or thyroid tissue (not recorded which). J is TRBJ2-7 and V is TRBV6-5; 15 nucleotides agree with TRBD2. The J call may be mistaken, given a closer DNA end match to TRBJ2-1. This sequence was found in a woman younger than 30 with Graves' hyperthyroidism. CDR3 DNA sequence: TGTGCCAGCAGTCCGGGACTAGCGGGAGGTGAGCAGTTCTTC. Amino acids: CASSPGLAGGEQFF.